This T cell receptor beta chain was identified in a study of T-cell reconstitution after alpha-beta-depleted transplantation in children. TCRbeta library preparation incorporated unique molecular identifiers. A single record per CDR3 protein comes from TCRdb applying MiXCR to the PCR reads. The table includes around 450,000 distinct CDR3 sequences, roughly a tenth detected once. This clonotype was recorded at least ten times. Its antigen is still unknown. Germline values: CDR1 DFQATT, CDR2 SNEGSKA (reference sequence). The CDR3 length is 11 residues. Trimming cost V 1 base and J 5 bases, with 3 bases left between them. Study-level results: Certain patients had high TCRbeta diversity at day 60, and it came from recipient T cells and thymic progenitors that survived. T-cell counts and diversity were attributed mostly to newly produced T cells one year after transplant. Expanded clones from the graft, numbering several hundred, reportedly supplied alpha-beta T cells about two months after transplant.

The J gene is TRBJ1-3, the V gene TRBV20-1; no clear D gene. Sequenced material: PBMCs, taken before TCRalphabeta/CD19-depleted stem cell transplant. The source of this sequence is a child aged 2 to 15 with inherited bone marrow failure, due to receive a stem cell transplant. The CDR3, as DNA: TGCAGTGCTAGAGGTAGAAACACCATATATTTT. This sequence encodes CSARGRNTIYF.